Following are 6 T cell receptor beta chains from one sample sequenced in a study of beta chain features in type 1 diabetes. cDNA synthesis used the whole RNA isolate, giving expressed TCRB sequences. Here immunoSEQ multiplex PCR was the method, and the copy in TCRdb shows in-frame clones only, minus some. The sample contains approximately 470,000 clones, about 29% of which appear only once. Sequences were obtained from naive CD4+ T cells from blood. The receptors derive from a man aged 18 to 35 in good health.

The rearrangement links TRBV29-1 to TRBJ1-1, with a possible D match to TRBD1 (6 bases). V gave up 4 bases and J gave up 6 bases, with 15 bases separating them. The CDR3 length is 13 residues. CDR1 is SQVTM, CDR2 ANQGSEA, per germline. The CDR3 loop reads CSVVGQLEAEAFF. DNA of the CDR3: TGCAGCGTTGTAGGACAGCTGGAGGCTGAAGCTTTCTTT.

The CDR3 spells CASSWGPQETQYF. The DNA for the CDR3 is TGTGCCAGCAGCTGGGGACCGCAAGAGACCCAGTACTTC. The chain employs TRBV11-2 and TRBJ2-5; perhaps D is TRBD1 or TRBD2 (5 bases each). The germline V gene has CDR1 SGHAT and CDR2 FQNNGV. The CDR3 contains 13 residues. Trimming shortened V by 4 bases and J by 2 bases, and 8 bases separated the two germline ends.

This clone occurred a few times. This chain links TRBV7-9 with TRBJ1-2, with TRBD1 as a possible D gene (6 bases). Germline V CDR1 and CDR2: SEHNR, FQNEAQ (reference sequence). This CDR3 has 15 residues. Trimming left V 2 bases short and J 0 bases short, with 10 bases between. This CDR3 reads CASSLLDRPNYGYTF. The CDR3 DNA follows: TGTGCCAGCAGCTTACTGGACAGACCTAACTATGGCTACACCTTC.

This clone was seen a few times. The chain combines TRBV30 with TRBJ1-1; tentatively, D is TRBD1 (6 bases). The V end was cut by 3 bases, the J end by 3 bases, with 11 bases between. CDR3 length equals 13 residues. CDR1 and CDR2 from the germline V gene are GTSNPN and SVGIG (reference sequence). The CDR3, as DNA: TGTGCCTGGAGGAGACAGGCGGACACTGAAGCTTTCTTT. This codes for CAWRRQADTEAFF.

The chain employs TRBV9 and TRBJ2-1; D is possibly TRBD2 (6 bases). Germline V gene sequence: CDR1 SGDLS, CDR2 YYNGEE. CDR3 size: 13 residues. Trimming removed 4 bases at V and 12 bases at J, with 17 bases between. The CDR3 loop is CASSPPAPGGQFF. Here the CDR3 DNA reads TGTGCCAGCAGCCCCCCAGCCCCCGGGGGGCAGTTCTTC. Full variable domain (missing parts from reference TRBV9 and TRBJ2-1): DSGVTQTPKHLITATGQRVTLRCSPRSGDLSVYWYQQSLDQGLQFLIQYYNGEERAKGNILERFSAQQFPDLHSELNLSSLELGDSALYFCASSPPAPGGQFFGPGTRLTVL.

This clone was seen more than once but under ten times. This sequence joins TRBV4-1 and TRBJ2-3, with TRBD1 as a possible D gene (5 bases). This CDR3 region has 16 residues. Trimming left V 0 bases short and J 5 bases short, with 15 bases between. The germline V gene has CDR1 MGHRA and CDR2 YSYEKL. The CDR3 DNA reads as TGCGCCAGCAGCCAAGATCTCGGCCAGGGAAAAGATACGCAGTATTTT. Its protein product is CASSQDLGQGKDTQYF.